The clone carrying this T cell receptor beta chain was seen more than once but under ten times. The antigen is unknown. The CDR3 spans 16 residues. CDR1 KGHDR and CDR2 SFDVKD come from the germline V gene. V lost 2 bases and J lost 3; bases outside the gene matches: 6. TCRdb passed the PCR reads through MiXCR, listing each CDR3 protein once. This sample has approximately 630,000 distinct CDR3 sequences; approximately 24% occur once, and the top ten carry roughly 0.83%. Naive CD8 library inputs spanned about 17,000 to 1,100,000 sorted cells and 10%, 30% or 50% RNA. These data come from a study of molecular identifiers for immune sequencing clone quantification. The study, taken as a whole, reports: Clonotypes surpassing 20 RNA copies contained over 98% of effector molecules, versus under 1% in naive cells.

This sequence was found in a human donor in good health. Some libraries in this study had Jurkat cell RNA spiked in. Sequencing was done on a sample of naive CD8+ T cells from blood, with Jurkat cell RNA spiked in. The sample's subset: FACS-sorted CD8+CD4-CCR7+CD45RA+ naive T cells. This chain uses TRBV24-1 with TRBJ2-1; 7 bases match TRBD2. The CDR3 spells CATSDSLAAVYNEQFF. CDR3 sequence (DNA): TGTGCCACCAGTGATTCGCTAGCGGCCGTCTACAATGAGCAGTTCTTC.